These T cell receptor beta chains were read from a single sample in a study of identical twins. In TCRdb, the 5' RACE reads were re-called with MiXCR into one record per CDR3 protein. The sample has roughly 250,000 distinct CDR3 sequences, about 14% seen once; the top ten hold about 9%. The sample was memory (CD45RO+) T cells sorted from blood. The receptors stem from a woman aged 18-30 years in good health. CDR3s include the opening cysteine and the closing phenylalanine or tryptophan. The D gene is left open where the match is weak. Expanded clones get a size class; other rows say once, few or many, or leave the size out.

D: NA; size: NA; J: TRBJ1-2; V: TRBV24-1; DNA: TGTGCCACCAGTGATAACTATGGCTACACCTTC; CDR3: CATSDNYGYTF
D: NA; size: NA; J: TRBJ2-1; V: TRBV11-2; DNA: TGTGCCAGCAGCCACTGGAGGGCAGAGCAGTTCTTC; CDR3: CASSHWRAEQFF
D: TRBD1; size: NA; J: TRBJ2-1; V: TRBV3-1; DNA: TGTGCCAGCAGCCAAGAAGGGACAGGGGTCCACAATGAGCAGTTCTTC; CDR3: CASSQEGTGVHNEQFF
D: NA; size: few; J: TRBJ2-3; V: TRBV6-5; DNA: TGTGCCAGCAGTTATTTCGGGGGGCCCAATTGGAACACAGATACGCAGTATTTT; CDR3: CASSYFGGPNWNTDTQYF
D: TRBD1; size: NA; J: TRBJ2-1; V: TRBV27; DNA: TGTGCCAACAGTACGCGCCCGGGACAGACTTACAATGAGCAGTTCTTC; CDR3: CANSTRPGQTYNEQFF
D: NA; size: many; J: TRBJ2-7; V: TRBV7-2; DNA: TGTGCCAGCAGCTTAGGAAGGTCCTACGAGCAGTACTTC; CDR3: CASSLGRSYEQYF
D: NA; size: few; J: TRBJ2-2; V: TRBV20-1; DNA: TGCAGTGCTAGAAGTCGGGTAGCGAACACCGGGGAGCTGTTTTTT; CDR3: CSARSRVANTGELFF
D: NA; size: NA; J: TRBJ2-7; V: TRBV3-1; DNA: TGTGCCAGCAGCCAAGAGTGGGACAACTACGAGCAGTACTTC; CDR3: CASSQEWDNYEQYF
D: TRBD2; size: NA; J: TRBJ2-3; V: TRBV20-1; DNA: TGCAGTGCTAGAGGGACTAGCGGGGCCATCGCAGATACGCAGTATTTT; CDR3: CSARGTSGAIADTQYF
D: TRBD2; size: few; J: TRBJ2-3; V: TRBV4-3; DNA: TGCGCCAGCAGCCAAGAGTCGGGGGGGGATACGCAGTATTTT; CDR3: CASSQESGGDTQYF
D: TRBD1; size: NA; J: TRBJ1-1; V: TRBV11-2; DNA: TGTGCCAGCAGTTCAGGACAGGGGAAAGCTTTCTTT; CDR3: CASSSGQGKAFF
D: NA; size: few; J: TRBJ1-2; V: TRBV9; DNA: TGTGCCAGCAGCAGGGACTACTATGGCTACACCTTC; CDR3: CASSRDYYGYTF
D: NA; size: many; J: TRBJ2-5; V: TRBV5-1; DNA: TGCGCCAGCAGCTTGGCACAGAATGGACGGACAGAAGAGACCCAGTACTTC; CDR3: CASSLAQNGRTEETQYF
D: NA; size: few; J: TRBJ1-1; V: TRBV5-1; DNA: TGCGCCAGCAGCTTGGGATCCGGGATTTACACTGAAGCTTTCTTT; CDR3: CASSLGSGIYTEAFF
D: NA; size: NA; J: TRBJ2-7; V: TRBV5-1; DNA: TGCGCCAGCAGCTTGGCCCCAGGGGCGGCGAACGAGCAGTACTTC; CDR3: CASSLAPGAANEQYF
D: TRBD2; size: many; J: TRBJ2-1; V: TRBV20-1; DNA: TGCAGTGCCAGCGGGGGGGGAGATGAGCAGTTCTTC; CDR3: CSASGGGDEQFF
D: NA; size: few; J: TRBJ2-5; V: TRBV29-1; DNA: TGCAGCGTTGAAGGGACACAAGAGACCCAGTACTTC; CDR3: CSVEGTQETQYF
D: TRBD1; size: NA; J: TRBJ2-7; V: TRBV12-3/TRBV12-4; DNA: TGTGCCAGCAGTTTAACAGGGGCAGGGTCCTACGAGCAGTACTTC; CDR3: CASSLTGAGSYEQYF
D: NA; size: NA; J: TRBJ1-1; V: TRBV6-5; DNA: TGTGCCAGCAGTTACAGGGATCCGTTGGACACTGAAGCTTTCTTT; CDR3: CASSYRDPLDTEAFF
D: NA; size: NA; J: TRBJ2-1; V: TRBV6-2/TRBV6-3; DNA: TGTGCCAGCAGTTACTCATTGAACCCCCCCTACAATGAGCAGTTCTTC; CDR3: CASSYSLNPPYNEQFF
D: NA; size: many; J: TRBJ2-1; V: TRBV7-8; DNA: TGTGCCAGCAGCTGGATAGCGGACCTCTACAATGAGCAGTTCTTC; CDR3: CASSWIADLYNEQFF
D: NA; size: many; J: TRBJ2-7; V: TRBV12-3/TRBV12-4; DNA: TGTGCCAGCAGTCGATTATACGAGCAGTACTTC; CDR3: CASSRLYEQYF
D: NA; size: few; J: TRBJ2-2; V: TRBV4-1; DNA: TGCGCCAGCAGCCAAGAGGGGCGAGGGACCGGGGAGCTGTTTTTT; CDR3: CASSQEGRGTGELFF
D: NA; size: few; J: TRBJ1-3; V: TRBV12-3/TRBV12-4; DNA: TGTGCCACCCGGACGGGGAGCTCTGGAAACACCATATATTTT; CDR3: CATRTGSSGNTIYF
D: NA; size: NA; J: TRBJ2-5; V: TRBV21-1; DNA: TGTGCCATCGAGCCTAAGGGGGGACATGAGACCCAGTACTTC; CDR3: CAIEPKGGHETQYF
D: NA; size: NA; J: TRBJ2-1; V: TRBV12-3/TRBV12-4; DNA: TGTGCCAGCAGTGTGGGTAGATCTAGCTCCTACAATGAGCAGTTCTTC; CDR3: CASSVGRSSSYNEQFF
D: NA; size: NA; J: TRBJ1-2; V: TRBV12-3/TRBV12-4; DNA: TGTGCCAGCAGTGACGGCTATGGCTACACCTTC; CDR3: CASSDGYGYTF
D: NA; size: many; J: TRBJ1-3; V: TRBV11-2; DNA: TGTGCCAGCAGCCTAGAGCCGAGCTCTGGAAACACCATATATTTT; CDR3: CASSLEPSSGNTIYF
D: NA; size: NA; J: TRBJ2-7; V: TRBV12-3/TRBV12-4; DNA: TGTGCCAGCAGGCAGGCAGGGAGCTCCTACGAGCAGTACTTC; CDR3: CASRQAGSSYEQYF
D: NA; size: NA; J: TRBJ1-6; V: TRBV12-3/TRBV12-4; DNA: TGTGCCAGCAGTTCCCAAGGGTTCTCACCCCTCCACTTT; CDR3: CASSSQGFSPLHF
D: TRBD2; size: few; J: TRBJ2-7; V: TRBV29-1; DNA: TGCAGCGTTGAGGGCGGCGGGAGGGCAATCGAGCAGTACTTC; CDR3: CSVEGGGRAIEQYF
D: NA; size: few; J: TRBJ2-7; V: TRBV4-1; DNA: TGCGCCAGCAGCCAAGCTCTCGGGTCCTACGAGCAGTACTTC; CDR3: CASSQALGSYEQYF
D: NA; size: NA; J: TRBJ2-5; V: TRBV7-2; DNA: TGTGCCAGCAGCTCTCAGGTCGGAGGACAAGAGACCCAGTACTTC; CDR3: CASSSQVGGQETQYF
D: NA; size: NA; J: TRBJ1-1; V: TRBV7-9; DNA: TGTGCCAGCAGCTTTGGGAACCGGGGGAAAGAGGGAGCTTTCTTT; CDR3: CASSFGNRGKEGAFF
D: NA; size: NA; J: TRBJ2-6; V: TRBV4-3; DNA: TGCGCCAGCAGCCAAGATCAAGCCCGGACTCCCTGGTCTGGGGCCAACGTCCTGACTTTC; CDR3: CASSQDQARTPWSGANVLTF
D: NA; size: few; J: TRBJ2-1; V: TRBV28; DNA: TGTGCCAGCAGTTTTCGGTCCCCCGAATTTACCGTGCAGTTCTTC; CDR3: CASSFRSPEFTVQFF
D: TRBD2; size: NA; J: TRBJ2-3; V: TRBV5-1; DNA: TGCGCCAGCAGCTTATCTGTCGGGGGGGGTACAGATACGCAGTATTTT; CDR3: CASSLSVGGGTDTQYF
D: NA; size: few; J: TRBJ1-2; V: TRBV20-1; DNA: TGCAGTGCTAGAGCCGAGTGGGGGAACTATGGCTACACCTTC; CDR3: CSARAEWGNYGYTF
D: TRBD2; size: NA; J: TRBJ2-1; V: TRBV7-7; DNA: TGTGCCAGCAGCTTGGGACTAGCGGAGGGCAATGAGCAGTTCTTC; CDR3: CASSLGLAEGNEQFF
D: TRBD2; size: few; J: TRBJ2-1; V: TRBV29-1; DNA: TGCAGCGTTGGGGCGGGAGGGCCCCCTGAGCAGTTCTTC; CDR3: CSVGAGGPPEQFF
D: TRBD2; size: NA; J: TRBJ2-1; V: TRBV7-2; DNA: TGTGCCAGCAGGATCCTAGCGGGATACAATGAGCAGTTCTTC; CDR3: CASRILAGYNEQFF
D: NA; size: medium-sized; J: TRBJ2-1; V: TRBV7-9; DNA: TGTGCCAGCAGCCGGGAGCGCGATGAGCAGTTCTTC; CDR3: CASSRERDEQFF
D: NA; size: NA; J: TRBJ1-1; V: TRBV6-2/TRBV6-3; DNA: TGTGCCAGCAGACAGACGTTCGAAGCTTTCTTT; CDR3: CASRQTFEAFF
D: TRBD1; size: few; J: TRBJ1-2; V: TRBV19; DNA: TGTGCCAGTAGTACCGGGACAGGGGTTAACTATGGCTACACCTTC; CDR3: CASSTGTGVNYGYTF